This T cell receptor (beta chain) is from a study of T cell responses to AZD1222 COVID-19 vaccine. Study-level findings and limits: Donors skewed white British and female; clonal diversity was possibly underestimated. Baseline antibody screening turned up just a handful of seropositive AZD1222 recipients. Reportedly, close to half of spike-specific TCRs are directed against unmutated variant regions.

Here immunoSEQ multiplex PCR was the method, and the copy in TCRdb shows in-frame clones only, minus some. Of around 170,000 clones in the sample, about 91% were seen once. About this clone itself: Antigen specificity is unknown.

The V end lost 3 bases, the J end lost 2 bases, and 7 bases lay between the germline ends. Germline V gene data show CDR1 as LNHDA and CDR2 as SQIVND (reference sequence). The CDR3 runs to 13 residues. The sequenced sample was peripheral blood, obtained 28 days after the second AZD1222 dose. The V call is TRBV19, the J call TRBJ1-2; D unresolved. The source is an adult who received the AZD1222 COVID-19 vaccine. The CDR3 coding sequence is TGTGCCAGTAGTATGCGCGGGAACTATGGCTACACCTTC. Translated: CASSMRGNYGYTF.